The clone carrying this TCR beta chain turned up a few times. What it binds is unknown. Library preparation for TCR beta used quantitative 5'-RACE with molecular barcodes. TCRdb re-called the 5' RACE reads through MiXCR, storing one row per CDR3 protein. The table lists about 500,000 distinct CDR3 sequences, over 9.5% of them singletons. The germline V gene encodes CDR1 LNHNV and CDR2 YYDKDF (reference sequence). V lost 0 bases, J lost 0 bases, and 9 bases lay in between. The CDR3 sequence is 15 residues long. The record originates from a study of CD8 T cells in ankylosing spondylitis. Study results and caveats: Those disease-linked clones were CD8+; they were also relatively rare in peripheral blood. Disease-linked clones were reportedly significantly enriched in matched ankylosing spondylitis synovial fluid. What appeared characteristic of ankylosing spondylitis blood was a TCR beta motif of under 10 highly homologous variants.

The origin of this receptor is a male donor with ankylosing spondylitis. The specimen was blood, either unsorted or a sorted T cell fraction (not recorded which). V is TRBV15 and J is TRBJ2-7; D remains ambiguous. The CDR3 is CATSRDEKGSYEQYF. The CDR3 region has the DNA TGTGCCACCAGCAGAGATGAGAAAGGCTCCTACGAGCAGTACTTC. Complete variable domain (other parts from reference TRBV15 and TRBJ2-7): DAMVIQNPRYQVTQFGKPVTLSCSQTLNHNVMYWYQQKSSQAPKLLFHYYDKDFNNEADTPDNFQSRRPNTSFCFLDIRSPGLGDTAMYLCATSRDEKGSYEQYFGPGTRLTVT.